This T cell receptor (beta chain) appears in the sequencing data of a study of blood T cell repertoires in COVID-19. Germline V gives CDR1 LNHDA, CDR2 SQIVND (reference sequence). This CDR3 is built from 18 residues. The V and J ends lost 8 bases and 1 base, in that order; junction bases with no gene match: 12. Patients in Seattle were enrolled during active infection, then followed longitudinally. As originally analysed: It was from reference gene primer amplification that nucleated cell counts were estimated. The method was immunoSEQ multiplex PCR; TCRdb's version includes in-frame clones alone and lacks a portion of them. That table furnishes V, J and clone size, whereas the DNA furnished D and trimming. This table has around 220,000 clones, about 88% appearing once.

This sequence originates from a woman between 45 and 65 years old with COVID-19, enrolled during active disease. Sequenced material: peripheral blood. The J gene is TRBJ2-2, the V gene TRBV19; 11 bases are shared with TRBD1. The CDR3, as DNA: TGTGCCAGTTTCGGTCTCGGACAGGGGGCCCTGAACACCGGGGAGCTGTTTTTT. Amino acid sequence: CASFGLGQGALNTGELFF.